This entry is about one TCR beta chain. Its antigen remains unknown. The PCR ran on 60 Vbeta and 13 Jbeta primers. Produced via immunoSEQ multiplex PCR; TCRdb's table is partial and in-frame only. The sample holds some 130,000 clones, roughly 80% seen once. The CDR3 runs to 15 residues. Trimming removed 0 bases from V and 6 bases from J; junction bases left unmatched: 5. Germline V gene lookup returns CDR1 SGHTA and CDR2 FQGTGA. The data belong to a study of cytomegalovirus exposure and HLA in healthy donors. Findings and limits, study-wide: HLA alleles were associated with 18,000 or so TCR beta sequences in a later analysis at 0.05 false discovery rate. In a later analysis, across HLA loci, associated TCR counts were highest for DRB1, lowest for HLA-C.

What was sequenced was PBMCs. The gene calls are TRBV7-3 and TRBJ2-1, with 7 bases identical to TRBD1. The clonotype was recovered from a female donor in good health and CMV-seronegative. CDR3 sequence reads: CASSLTAAGGNEQFF. The CDR3 DNA follows: TGTGCCAGCAGCTTAACGGCTGCAGGGGGCAATGAGCAGTTCTTC.